What follows are 20 T cell receptor beta chains derived from one specimen sequenced in a study of T-cell memory formation after mild COVID-19. In TCRdb, the 5' RACE reads were re-called with MiXCR into one record per CDR3 protein. Among 350,000 to 450,000 distinct CDR3 sequences, 15% to 20% were seen once, and the ten largest hold 7.5% to 10%. The material sequenced was PBMCs or a T cell subset sorted from them (not recorded which). These receptors were collected from an adult woman who had mild COVID-19 (a few samples of this study predate the infection). Cell type and time point are not known.

This clonotype has more than one count but fewer than ten. The V and J genes are TRBV5-1 and TRBJ2-3; 12 bases are a match to TRBD2. The ends lost 2 bases at V and 7 bases at J; junction bases unmatched: 5. Germline CDR1 reads SGHRS; CDR2 reads YFSETQ. The CDR3 sequence is 15 residues long. The CDR3 is CASSFLAGGQNTQYF. The CDR3 DNA follows: TGCGCCAGCAGCTTCCTAGCGGGGGGGCAAAATACGCAGTATTTT. Combining the CDR3 with reference TRBV5-1 and TRBJ2-3 gives the whole variable domain KAGVTQTPRYLIKTRGQQVTLSCSPISGHRSVSWYQQTPGQGLQFLFEYFSETQRNKGNFPGRFSGRQFSNSRSEMNVSTLELGDSALYLCASSFLAGGQNTQYFGPGTRLTVL.

This clonotype came up many times. The CDR3 loop reads CAWSVRTLVPEAFF. The CDR3 DNA sequence: TGTGCCTGGAGTGTACGGACATTGGTCCCTGAAGCTTTCTTT. The genes are TRBV30 and TRBJ1-1; D might be TRBD1 (5 bases). The CDR3 is made up of 14 amino acids. The germline V gene encodes CDR1 GTSNPN and CDR2 SVGIG (reference sequence). The ends were cut back, 0 bases at V and 6 bases at J, with 14 bases in the middle. Filled out from reference TRBV30 and TRBJ1-1, the complete variable domain reads SQTIHQWPATLVQPVGSPLSLECTVEGTSNPNLYWYRQAAGRGLQLLFYSVGIGQISSEVPQNLSASRPQDRQFILSSKKLLLSDSGFYLCAWSVRTLVPEAFFGQGTRLTVV.

The rearrangement joins TRBV5-5 to TRBJ2-1; D might be TRBD1 (6 bases). Per the germline V gene, CDR1 is SGHKS and CDR2 is YYEKEE (reference sequence). CDR3 length: 13 residues. Trimming removed 0 bases from V and 10 bases from J, with 11 bases in between. Here the CDR3 reads CASSLATGTEQFF. In DNA form, the CDR3 reads TGTGCCAGCAGCTTGGCAACAGGGACGGAGCAGTTCTTC.

This clonotype was detected a few times. The rearrangement links TRBV29-1 to TRBJ2-1; D uncertain. This CDR3 spans 12 amino acids. Trimming removed 5 bases from V and 5 bases from J, with 10 bases in between. The germline CDR1 and CDR2 sequences are SQVTM and ANQGSEA. DNA of the CDR3: TGCAGCGTTAACAGTCTGGACAATGAGCAGTTCTTC. Translating it yields CSVNSLDNEQFF.

This clonotype was picked up a small number of times. The V and J genes are TRBV9 and TRBJ2-5; D not resolved. CDR1 SGDLS and CDR2 YYNGEE come from the germline V gene. There are 16 residues in the CDR3. The V gene lost 0 bases and the J gene lost 1 base, with 13 bases spanning the gap. The CDR3 DNA reads as TGTGCCAGCAGCGTAGCCCCCAGTTCTAGCCAAGAGACCCAGTACTTC. Translating gives CASSVAPSSSQETQYF.

This clonotype was seen ten or more times. This chain uses TRBV7-6 with TRBJ2-7; 8 bases agree with TRBD2. The V segment lost 1 base and the J segment 3 bases; nucleotides outside the gene matches: 5. This CDR3 has 15 residues. CDR1 is SGHVS and CDR2 is FNYEAQ in the germline V gene. The CDR3 coding sequence is TGTGCCAGCAGCTTAGAGTCGGGGGGGATCTACGAGCAGTACTTC. Its translation is CASSLESGGIYEQYF.

With respect to this clonotype: Its ends do not fully match the called genes, so a read error is possible. V usage is TRBV7-8 and J usage is TRBJ2-3, with 10 bases identical to TRBD2. Germline V gene lookup returns CDR1 SGHVS and CDR2 FQNEAQ. The CDR3 sequence is 17 residues long. CDR3 sequence reads: CASSLEVLAGAVDTQFF. Here the CDR3 DNA reads TGTGCCAGCAGCTTAGAGGTGCTAGCGGGAGCGGTAGATACGCAGTTTTTT. Full variable domain (rest looked up from reference TRBV7-8 and TRBJ2-3): GAGVSQSPRYKVAKRGQDVALRCDPISGHVSLFWYQQALGQGPEFLTYFQNEAQLDKSGLPSDRFFAERPEGSVSTLKIQRTQQEDSAVYLCASSLEVLAGAVDTQFFGPGTRLTVL.

In its sample, this clonotype was seen a few times. The V and J genes are TRBV19 and TRBJ1-2, with a possible D match to TRBD1 (5 bases). The CDR3 contains 13 residues. Trimming shortened V by 3 bases and J by 2 bases, and 7 bases separated the two germline ends. Germline loops: CDR1 LNHDA, CDR2 SQIVND (reference sequence). The CDR3 coding sequence is TGTGCCAGTAGTATTCGGGACAACTATGGCTACACCTTC. It yields the protein CASSIRDNYGYTF. Combining the CDR3 with reference TRBV19 and TRBJ1-2 gives the whole variable domain DGGITQSPKYLFRKEGQNVTLSCEQNLNHDAMYWYRQDPGQGLRLIYYSQIVNDFQKGDIAEGYSVSREKKESFPLTVTSAQKNPTAFYLCASSIRDNYGYTFGSGTRLTVV.

The chain employs TRBV29-1 and TRBJ2-1, with 7 bases identical to TRBD1. The CDR3 has 15 amino acids. V shed 3 bases, J shed 10 bases, and the junction held 15 bases outside the gene matches. Germline V gene sequence: CDR1 SQVTM, CDR2 ANQGSEA. CDR3 amino acids: CSVDPRGQRHSEQFF. CDR3 sequence (DNA): TGCAGCGTTGACCCCAGGGGACAGCGACATTCAGAGCAGTTCTTC.

This clonotype has more than one count but fewer than ten. The rearrangement uses TRBV6-1 and TRBJ1-5; D is possibly TRBD1 (5 bases). CDR1 is MNHNS and CDR2 is SASEGT in the germline V gene. There are 13 residues in the CDR3. Trimming pared 4 bases from V and 5 bases from J, leaving 9 bases between. Here the CDR3 reads CASSVRGDQPQHF. The CDR3 nucleotides are TGTGCCAGCAGTGTACGGGGGGATCAGCCCCAGCATTTT.

The table lists this clonotype with a few counts. This sequence joins TRBV7-3 and TRBJ2-1; 7 nucleotides line up with TRBD2. Germline V CDR1 and CDR2: SGHTA, FQGTGA. The CDR3 is made up of 15 amino acids. V shed 3 bases and J 2 bases; nucleotides not matched to a gene: 4. The CDR3 region is CASSFAGTTYNEQFF. CDR3 coding DNA: TGTGCCAGCAGCTTCGCCGGGACTACCTACAATGAGCAGTTCTTC. The whole variable domain, remainder taken from reference TRBV7-3 and TRBJ2-1, is GAGVSQTPSNKVTEKGKYVELRCDPISGHTALYWYRQSLGQGPEFLIYFQGTGAADDSGLPNDRFFAVRPEGSVSTLKIQRTERGDSAVYLCASSFAGTTYNEQFFGPGTRLTVL.

The sample holds a few counts of this clonotype. This chain connects TRBV4-1 to TRBJ2-7; D is unclear. The CDR3 has 13 amino acids. Germline loops: CDR1 MGHRA, CDR2 YSYEKL. V lost 3 bases to trimming and J lost 2 bases, with 8 bases between them. CDR3 loop: CASSQSPPYEQYF. The CDR3 DNA is TGCGCCAGCAGCCAGTCTCCCCCCTACGAGCAGTACTTC.

This clonotype has just a few counts. The J gene is TRBJ2-6, the V gene TRBV20-1; the match to TRBD1 covers 10 bases. The V gene end was trimmed by 2 bases and the J gene end by 0 bases; junction bases not matched to a gene: 4. The CDR3 has 17 amino acids. Germline assignment: CDR1 DFQATT and CDR2 SNEGSKA (reference sequence). The DNA of the CDR3 is TGCAGTGCTAGAACTCGGGACAGGGGCTCTGGGGCCAACGTCCTGACTTTC. Protein: CSARTRDRGSGANVLTF.

The chain uses TRBV30 and TRBJ2-1; no reliable D call. The CDR3 is made up of 12 amino acids. Trimming stripped 2 bases from V and 4 bases from J, with 6 bases between. Germline V gene sequence: CDR1 GTSNPN, CDR2 SVGIG (reference sequence). The CDR3 DNA sequence: TGTGCCTGGAGTCGACTGTACAATGAGCAGTTCTTC. This gives the protein CAWSRLYNEQFF.

The table lists this clonotype with a few counts. The gene calls are TRBV12-3 or TRBV12-4 and TRBJ1-2, with D uncertain. The CDR3 contains 14 residues. V lost 1 base to trimming and J lost 8 bases, with 14 bases between them. The CDR3 sequence is CASSLDPGTGGYTF. The DNA of the CDR3 is TGTGCCAGCAGTTTAGATCCAGGAACTGGGGGCTACACCTTC.

The J gene is TRBJ1-1, the V gene TRBV5-1; D unclear. The CDR3 length is 14 residues. Germline values: CDR1 SGHRS, CDR2 YFSETQ. The V gene lost 7 bases and the J gene lost 1 base, with 14 bases spanning the gap. The CDR3 sequence: CASGQGPSNTEAFF. In nucleotides, the CDR3 is TGCGCCAGCGGGCAAGGTCCTTCGAACACTGAAGCTTTCTTT.

This clonotype came up a few times. The chain joins TRBV7-2 to TRBJ2-3; 7 bases align to TRBD2. Germline V lookup: CDR1 SGHTA, CDR2 FQGNSA. Germline trimming cut 1 base from V and 1 base from J; bases unmatched to any gene: 5. There are 16 residues in the CDR3. CDR3 amino acids: CASSLGVRGGTDTQYF. The CDR3, as DNA: TGTGCCAGCAGCTTAGGCGTTCGGGGGGGCACAGATACGCAGTATTTT.

This clonotype has more than one count but fewer than ten. The gene calls are TRBV5-6 and TRBJ2-7; TRBD1 is a possible D gene (5 bases). V was shortened by 4 bases and J by 4 bases, with 12 bases between the two germline ends. This CDR3 contains 13 residues. Germline CDR1 and CDR2: SGHDT and YYEEEE. The CDR3 sequence is CASSEFTGYEQYF. The CDR3, as DNA: TGTGCCAGCAGCGAGTTTACAGGTTACGAGCAGTACTTC.

The rearrangement joins TRBV20-1 to TRBJ2-3, with TRBD2 matching over 9 bases. The CDR3 sequence is 15 residues long. Germline CDR1 reads DFQATT; CDR2 reads SNEGSKA (reference sequence). V trimming: 4 bases; J trimming: 4 bases; junction bases outside the gene matches: 9. CDR3 in amino acids: CSATDQREAADTQYF. CDR3 DNA: TGCAGTGCTACAGATCAGCGGGAGGCTGCAGATACGCAGTATTTT.

This clonotype was picked up a small number of times. This chain uses TRBV20-1 with TRBJ2-3; D ambiguous. The CDR3 has 13 amino acids. Per the germline V gene, CDR1 is DFQATT and CDR2 is SNEGSKA (reference sequence). Trimming stripped 5 bases from V and 5 bases from J, with 14 bases between. CDR3 coding DNA: TGCAGTGCTCCCTCCCTGCGTAGAGATACGCAGTATTTT. This encodes CSAPSLRRDTQYF.